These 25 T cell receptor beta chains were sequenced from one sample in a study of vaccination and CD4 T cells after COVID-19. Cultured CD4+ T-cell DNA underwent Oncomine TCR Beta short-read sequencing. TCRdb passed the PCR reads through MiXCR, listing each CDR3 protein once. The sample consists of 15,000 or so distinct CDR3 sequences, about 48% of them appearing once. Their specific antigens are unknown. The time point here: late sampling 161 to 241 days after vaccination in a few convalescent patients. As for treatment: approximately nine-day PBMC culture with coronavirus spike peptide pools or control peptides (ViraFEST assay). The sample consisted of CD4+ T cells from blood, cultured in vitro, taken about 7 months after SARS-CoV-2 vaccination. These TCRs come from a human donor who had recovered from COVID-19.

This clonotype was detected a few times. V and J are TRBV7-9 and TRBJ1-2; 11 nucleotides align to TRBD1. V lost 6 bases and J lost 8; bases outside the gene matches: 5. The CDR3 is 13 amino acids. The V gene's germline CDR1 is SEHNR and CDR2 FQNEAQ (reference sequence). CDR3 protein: CASSRDRGVGYTF. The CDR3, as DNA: TGTGCCAGCAGTCGGGACAGGGGGGTCGGCTACACCTTC.

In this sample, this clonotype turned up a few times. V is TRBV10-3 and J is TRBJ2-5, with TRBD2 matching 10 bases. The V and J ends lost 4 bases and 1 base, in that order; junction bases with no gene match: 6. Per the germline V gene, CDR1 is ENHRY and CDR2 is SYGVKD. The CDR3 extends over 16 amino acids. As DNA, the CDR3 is TGTGCCATCAGTGGTTCGAGCGGGGGGGCCCAAGAGACCCAGTACTTC. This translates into CAISGSSGGAQETQYF.

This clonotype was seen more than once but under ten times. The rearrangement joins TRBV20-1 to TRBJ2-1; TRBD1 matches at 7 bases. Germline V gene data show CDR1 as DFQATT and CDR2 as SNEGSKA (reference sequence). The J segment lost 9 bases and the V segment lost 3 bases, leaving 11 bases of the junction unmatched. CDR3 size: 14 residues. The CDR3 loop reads CSASWLRQGAEQFF. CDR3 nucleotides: TGCAGTGCTAGCTGGTTAAGACAGGGTGCTGAGCAGTTCTTC.

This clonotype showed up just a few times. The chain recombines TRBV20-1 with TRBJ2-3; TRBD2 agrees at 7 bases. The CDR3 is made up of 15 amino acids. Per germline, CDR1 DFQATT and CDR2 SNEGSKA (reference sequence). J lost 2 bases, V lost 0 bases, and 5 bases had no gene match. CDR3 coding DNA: TGCAGTGCTAGAGACCGACTAGCCTCCACAGATACGCAGTATTTT. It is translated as CSARDRLASTDTQYF.

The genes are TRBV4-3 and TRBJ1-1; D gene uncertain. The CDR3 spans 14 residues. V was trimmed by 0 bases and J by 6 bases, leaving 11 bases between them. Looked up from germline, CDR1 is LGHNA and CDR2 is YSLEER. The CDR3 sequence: CASSQDYGRPEAFF. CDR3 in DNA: TGCGCCAGCAGCCAAGATTATGGTCGGCCTGAAGCTTTCTTT.

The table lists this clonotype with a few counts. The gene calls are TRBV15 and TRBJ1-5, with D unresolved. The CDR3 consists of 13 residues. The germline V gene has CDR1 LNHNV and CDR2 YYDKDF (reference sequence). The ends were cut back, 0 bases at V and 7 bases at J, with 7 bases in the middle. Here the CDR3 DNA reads TGTGCCACCAGCAGAGATCTGGGGCAGCCCCAGCATTTT. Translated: CATSRDLGQPQHF.

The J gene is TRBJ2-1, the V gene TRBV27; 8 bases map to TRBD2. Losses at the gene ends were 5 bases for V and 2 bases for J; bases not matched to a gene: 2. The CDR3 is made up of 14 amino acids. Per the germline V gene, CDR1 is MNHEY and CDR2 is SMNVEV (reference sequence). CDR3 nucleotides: TGTGCCAGCAGTCCGGGACTAGCCTACAATGAGCAGTTCTTC. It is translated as CASSPGLAYNEQFF.

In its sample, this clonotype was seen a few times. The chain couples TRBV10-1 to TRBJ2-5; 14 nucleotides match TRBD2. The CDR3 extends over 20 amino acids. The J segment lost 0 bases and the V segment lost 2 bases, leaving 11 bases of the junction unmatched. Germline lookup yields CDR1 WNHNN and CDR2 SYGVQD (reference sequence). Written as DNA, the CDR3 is TGCGCCAGCAGTGAGCGGGGACTAGCGGGAGAGCCCCCTAACCAAGAGACCCAGTACTTC. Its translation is CASSERGLAGEPPNQETQYF.

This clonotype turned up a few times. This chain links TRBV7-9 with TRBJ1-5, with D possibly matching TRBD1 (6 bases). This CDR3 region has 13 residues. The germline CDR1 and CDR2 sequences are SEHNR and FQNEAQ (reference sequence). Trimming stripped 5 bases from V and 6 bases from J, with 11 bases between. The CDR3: CASSVSQGQPQHF. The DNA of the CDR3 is TGTGCCAGCAGCGTATCACAGGGTCAGCCCCAGCATTTT.

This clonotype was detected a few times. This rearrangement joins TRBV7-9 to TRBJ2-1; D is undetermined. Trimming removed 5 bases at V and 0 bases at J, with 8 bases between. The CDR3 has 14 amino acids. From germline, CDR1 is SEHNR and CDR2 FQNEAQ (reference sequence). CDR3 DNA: TGTGCCAGCAGCCCAGCGAGCTCCTACAATGAGCAGTTCTTC. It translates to CASSPASSYNEQFF.

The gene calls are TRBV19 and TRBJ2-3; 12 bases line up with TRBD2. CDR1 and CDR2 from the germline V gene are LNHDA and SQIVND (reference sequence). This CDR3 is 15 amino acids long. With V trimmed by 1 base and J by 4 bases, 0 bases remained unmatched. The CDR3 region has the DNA TGTGCCAGTAGTATAGGGACTAGCGGGGCAGATACGCAGTATTTT. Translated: CASSIGTSGADTQYF.

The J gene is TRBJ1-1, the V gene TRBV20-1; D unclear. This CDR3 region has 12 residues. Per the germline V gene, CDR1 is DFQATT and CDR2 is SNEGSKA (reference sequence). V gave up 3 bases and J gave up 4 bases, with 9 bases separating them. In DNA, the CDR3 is TGCAGTGCTAGCAGGTTAAGCACTGAAGCTTTCTTT. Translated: CSASRLSTEAFF.

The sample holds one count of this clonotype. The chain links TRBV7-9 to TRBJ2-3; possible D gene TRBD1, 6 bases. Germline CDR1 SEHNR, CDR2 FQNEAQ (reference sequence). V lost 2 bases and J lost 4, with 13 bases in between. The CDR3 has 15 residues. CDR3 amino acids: CASSLWGPLADTQYF. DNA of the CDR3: TGTGCCAGCAGCTTATGGGGGCCTCTGGCAGATACGCAGTATTTT.

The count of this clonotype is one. This CDR3 reads CASSIQTGQFFHEQYF. As DNA, the CDR3 is TGTGCCAGCAGCATTCAAACGGGACAGTTTTTCCACGAGCAGTACTTC. This chain connects TRBV11-3 to TRBJ2-7; 7 positions agree with TRBD1. Germline trimming cut 5 bases from V and 5 bases from J; bases unmatched to any gene: 15. The germline gives CDR1 SGHNT, CDR2 YENEEA. There are 16 residues in the CDR3.

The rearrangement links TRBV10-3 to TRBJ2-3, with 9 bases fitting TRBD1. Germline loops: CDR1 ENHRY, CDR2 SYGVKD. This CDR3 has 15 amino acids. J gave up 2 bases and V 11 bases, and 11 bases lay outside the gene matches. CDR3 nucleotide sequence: TGTGCCTCCGCCCGGGACAGGGTGTTCACAGATACGCAGTATTTT. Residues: CASARDRVFTDTQYF.

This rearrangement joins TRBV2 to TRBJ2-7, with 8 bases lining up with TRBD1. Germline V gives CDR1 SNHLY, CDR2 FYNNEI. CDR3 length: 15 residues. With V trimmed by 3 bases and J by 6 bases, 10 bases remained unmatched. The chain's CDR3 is CASSENDRGLGEQYF. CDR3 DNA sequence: TGTGCCAGCAGTGAGAATGACAGGGGTCTTGGCGAGCAGTACTTC.

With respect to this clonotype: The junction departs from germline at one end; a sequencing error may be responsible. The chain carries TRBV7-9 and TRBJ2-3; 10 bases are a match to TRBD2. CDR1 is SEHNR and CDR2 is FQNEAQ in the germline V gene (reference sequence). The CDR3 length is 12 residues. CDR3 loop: CASSITSGALRF. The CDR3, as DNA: TGTGCCAGCAGCATCACTAGCGGGGCACTCCGTTTT.

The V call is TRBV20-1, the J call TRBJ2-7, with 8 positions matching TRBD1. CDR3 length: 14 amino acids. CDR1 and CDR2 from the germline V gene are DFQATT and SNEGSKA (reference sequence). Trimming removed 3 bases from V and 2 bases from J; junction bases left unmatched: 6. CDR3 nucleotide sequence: TGCAGTGCTAGTGCTAGGACAGGGACCTACGAGCAGTACTTC. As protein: CSASARTGTYEQYF.

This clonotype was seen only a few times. For the CDR3, the DNA is TGCAGTGCTAGGCAGTTCAATAATTCACCCCTCCACTTT. This codes for CSARQFNNSPLHF. This chain joins TRBV20-1 and TRBJ1-6, with unresolved D. Looked up from germline, CDR1 is DFQATT and CDR2 is SNEGSKA (reference sequence). V lost 3 bases, J lost 5 bases, and 8 bases lay in between. CDR3 length: 13 residues.

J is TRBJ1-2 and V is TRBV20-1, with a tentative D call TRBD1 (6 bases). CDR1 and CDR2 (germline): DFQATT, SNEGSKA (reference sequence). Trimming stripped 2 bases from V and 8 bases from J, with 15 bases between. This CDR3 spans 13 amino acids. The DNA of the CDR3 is TGCAGTGCTAGATTTGGGGGCGCGGTGGGCTACACCTTC. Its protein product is CSARFGGAVGYTF.

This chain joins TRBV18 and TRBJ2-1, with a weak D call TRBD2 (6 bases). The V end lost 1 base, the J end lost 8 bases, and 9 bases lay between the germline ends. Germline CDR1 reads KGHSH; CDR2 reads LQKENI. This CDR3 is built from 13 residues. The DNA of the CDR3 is TGTGCCAGCTCACCACTCAGGAGGGATGAGCAGTTCTTC. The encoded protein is CASSPLRRDEQFF.

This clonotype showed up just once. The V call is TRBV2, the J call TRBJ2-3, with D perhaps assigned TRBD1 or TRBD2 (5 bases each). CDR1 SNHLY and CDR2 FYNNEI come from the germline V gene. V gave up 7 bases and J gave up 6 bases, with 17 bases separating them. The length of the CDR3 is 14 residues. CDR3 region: CASTTRGQPDTQYF. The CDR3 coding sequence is TGTGCCAGCACCACTAGGGGCCAACCGGATACGCAGTATTTT.

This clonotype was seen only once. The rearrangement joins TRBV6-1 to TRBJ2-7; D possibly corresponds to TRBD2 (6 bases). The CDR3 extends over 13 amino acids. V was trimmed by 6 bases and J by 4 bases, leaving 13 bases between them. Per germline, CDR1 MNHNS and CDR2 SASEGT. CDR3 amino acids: CASSPRLVYEQYF. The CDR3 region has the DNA TGTGCCAGCAGCCCCCGACTAGTTTACGAGCAGTACTTC.

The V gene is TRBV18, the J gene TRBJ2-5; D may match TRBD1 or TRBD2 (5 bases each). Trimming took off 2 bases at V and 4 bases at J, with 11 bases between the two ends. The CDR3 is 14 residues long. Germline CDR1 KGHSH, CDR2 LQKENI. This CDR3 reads CASSPTGPSETQYF. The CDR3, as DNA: TGTGCCAGCTCACCAACGGGACCCTCAGAGACCCAGTACTTC.

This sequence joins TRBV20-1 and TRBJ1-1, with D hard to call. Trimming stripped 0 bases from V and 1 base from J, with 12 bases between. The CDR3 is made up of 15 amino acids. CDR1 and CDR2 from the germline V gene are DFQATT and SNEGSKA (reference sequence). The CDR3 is CSARDYTSGNTEAFF. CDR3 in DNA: TGCAGTGCTAGAGACTATACATCCGGGAACACTGAAGCTTTCTTT.